Following are 4 T cell receptor beta chains from one sample sequenced in a study of early T cells in non-severe SARS-CoV-2 infection. From the 5' RACE reads, TCRdb called clonotypes with MiXCR, one entry per CDR3 protein. In the table there are 60,000 to 65,000 distinct CDR3 sequences, 7% to 9.5% of which are singletons. This specimen consisted of whole blood, obtained at baseline. The receptor set was obtained from an adult who was a healthcare worker with PCR-confirmed SARS-CoV-2 infection or an uninfected control (not recorded which).

The chain uses TRBV7-2 and TRBJ2-7, with a possible D match to TRBD1 (7 bases). This CDR3 comprises 13 residues. Trimming pared 10 bases from V and 5 bases from J, leaving 18 bases between. CDR1 is SGHTA and CDR2 is FQGNSA in the germline V gene. The CDR3 region is CATRGQGVNEQYF. For the CDR3, the DNA is TGTGCCACCCGGGGGCAGGGGGTGAACGAGCAGTACTTC.

In its sample, this clonotype was seen a few times. The chain has TRBV19 and TRBJ2-1, with 12 nucleotides matching TRBD1. Germline V gene lookup returns CDR1 LNHDA and CDR2 SQIVND (reference sequence). The CDR3 is made up of 16 amino acids. The V segment lost 4 bases and the J segment 9 bases; nucleotides outside the gene matches: 10. The CDR3 region is CASSSRRGQGAVEQFF. The CDR3 DNA follows: TGTGCCAGTAGTAGCCGTAGGGGACAGGGGGCAGTTGAGCAGTTCTTC.

This clonotype occurred a few times. This chain joins TRBV12-3 or TRBV12-4 and TRBJ1-2, with 9 bases lining up with TRBD1. The trim removed 1 base at V and 7 bases at J, leaving 7 bases unmatched. There are 15 residues in the CDR3. CDR3 sequence reads: CASSLVVGQGSGYTF. The CDR3 region has the DNA TGTGCCAGCAGTTTAGTGGTGGGACAGGGCAGTGGCTACACCTTC.

For the CDR3, the DNA is TGTGCCACCAGTTTAGCGGGAGAGACAGATACGCAGTATTTT. Encoded protein: CATSLAGETDTQYF. This chain joins TRBV15 and TRBJ2-3, with 9 bases identical to TRBD2. V lost 6 bases, J lost 3 bases, and 4 bases stayed unmatched. CDR1 and CDR2 from the germline V gene are LNHNV and YYDKDF (reference sequence). This CDR3 region has 14 residues.